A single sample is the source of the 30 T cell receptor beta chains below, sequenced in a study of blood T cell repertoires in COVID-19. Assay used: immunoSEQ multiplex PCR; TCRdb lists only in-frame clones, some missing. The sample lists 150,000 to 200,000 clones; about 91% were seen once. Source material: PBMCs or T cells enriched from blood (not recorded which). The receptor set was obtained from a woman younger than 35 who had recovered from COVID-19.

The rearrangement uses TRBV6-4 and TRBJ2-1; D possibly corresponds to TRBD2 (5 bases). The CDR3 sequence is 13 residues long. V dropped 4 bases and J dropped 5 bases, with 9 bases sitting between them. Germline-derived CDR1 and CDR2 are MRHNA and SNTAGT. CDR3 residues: CASSARADNEQFF. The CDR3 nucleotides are TGTGCCAGCAGTGCGCGGGCGGACAATGAGCAGTTCTTC.

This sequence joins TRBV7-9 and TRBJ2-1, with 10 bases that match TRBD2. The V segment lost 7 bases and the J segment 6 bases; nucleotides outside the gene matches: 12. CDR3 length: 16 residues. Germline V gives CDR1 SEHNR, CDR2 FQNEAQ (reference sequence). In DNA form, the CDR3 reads TGTGCCAGCACCCCCCTGGGGCTAGCGGGAGTCAATGAGCAGTTCTTC. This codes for CASTPLGLAGVNEQFF.

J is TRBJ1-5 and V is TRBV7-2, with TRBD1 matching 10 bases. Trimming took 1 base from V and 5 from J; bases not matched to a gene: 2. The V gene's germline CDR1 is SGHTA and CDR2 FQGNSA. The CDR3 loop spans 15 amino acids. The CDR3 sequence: CASSLGQGAHQPQHF. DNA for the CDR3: TGTGCCAGCAGCTTAGGACAGGGGGCGCATCAGCCCCAGCATTTT.

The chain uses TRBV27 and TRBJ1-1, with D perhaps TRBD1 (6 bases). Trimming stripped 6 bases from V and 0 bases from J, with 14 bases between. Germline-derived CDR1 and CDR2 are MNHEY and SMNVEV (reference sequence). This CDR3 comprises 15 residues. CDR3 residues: CASRRGGRVNTEAFF. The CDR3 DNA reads TGTGCCAGCAGACGAGGGGGAAGAGTGAACACTGAAGCTTTCTTT.

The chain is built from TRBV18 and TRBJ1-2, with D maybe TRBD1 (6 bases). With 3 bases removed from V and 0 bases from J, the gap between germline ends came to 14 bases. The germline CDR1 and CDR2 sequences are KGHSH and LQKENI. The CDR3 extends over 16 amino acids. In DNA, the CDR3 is TGTGCCAGCTCACCTCAGGGAGGGGGTGCTAACTATGGCTACACCTTC. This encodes CASSPQGGGANYGYTF.

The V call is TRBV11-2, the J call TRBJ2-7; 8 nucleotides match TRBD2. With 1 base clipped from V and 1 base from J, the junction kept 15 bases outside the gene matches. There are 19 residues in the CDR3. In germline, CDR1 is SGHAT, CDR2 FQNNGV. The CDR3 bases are TGTGCCAGCAGCTTAGTACAGTTTAGGTGGGCTAGCGGGTCCTACGAGCAGTACTTC. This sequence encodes CASSLVQFRWASGSYEQYF.

CDR3 sequence reads: CASSEALGTDTQYF. CDR3 nucleotides: TGTGCCAGCAGTGAAGCTCTTGGCACAGATACGCAGTATTTT. V usage is TRBV2 and J usage is TRBJ2-3, with unresolved D. Looked up from germline, CDR1 is SNHLY and CDR2 is FYNNEI. The V end was cut by 0 bases, the J end by 1 base, with 5 bases between. The CDR3 contains 14 residues.

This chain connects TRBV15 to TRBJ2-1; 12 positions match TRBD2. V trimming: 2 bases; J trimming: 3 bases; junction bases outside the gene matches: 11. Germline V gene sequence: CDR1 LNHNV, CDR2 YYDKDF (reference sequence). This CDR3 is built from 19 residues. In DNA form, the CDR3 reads TGTGCCACCAGCAGATTGCTAGCGGGAGGGGTCATAAGCTACAATGAGCAGTTCTTC. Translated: CATSRLLAGGVISYNEQFF.

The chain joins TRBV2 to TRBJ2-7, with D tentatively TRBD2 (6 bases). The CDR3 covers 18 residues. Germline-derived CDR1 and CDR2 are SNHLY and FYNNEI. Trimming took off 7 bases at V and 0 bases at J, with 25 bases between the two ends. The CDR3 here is CASTSSLGGSTHSYEQYF. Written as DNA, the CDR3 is TGTGCCAGCACCTCAAGTCTGGGGGGTTCGACCCACTCCTACGAGCAGTACTTC.

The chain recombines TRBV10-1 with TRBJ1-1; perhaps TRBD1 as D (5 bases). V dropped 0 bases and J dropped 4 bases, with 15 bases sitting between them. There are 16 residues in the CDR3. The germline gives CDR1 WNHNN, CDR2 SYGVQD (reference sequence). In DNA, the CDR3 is TGCGCCAGCAGTGAGTCGATTGCGGGGGTGGGCACTGAAGCTTTCTTT. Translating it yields CASSESIAGVGTEAFF.

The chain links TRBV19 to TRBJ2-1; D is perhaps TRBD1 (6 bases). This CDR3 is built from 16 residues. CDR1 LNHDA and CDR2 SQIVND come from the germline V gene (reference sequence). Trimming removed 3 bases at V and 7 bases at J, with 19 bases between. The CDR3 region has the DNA TGTGCCAGTAGTATTTCAGGGACACCTTTTGGAAATGAGCAGTTCTTC. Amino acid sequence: CASSISGTPFGNEQFF.

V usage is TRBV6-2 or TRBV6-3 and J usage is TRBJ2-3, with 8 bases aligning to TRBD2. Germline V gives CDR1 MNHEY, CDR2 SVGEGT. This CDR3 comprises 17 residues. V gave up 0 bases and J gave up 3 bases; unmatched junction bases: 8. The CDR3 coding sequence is TGTGCCAGCAGTTACTCGATAAGAGCGGGAGCGACAGATACGCAGTATTTT. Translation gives CASSYSIRAGATDTQYF.

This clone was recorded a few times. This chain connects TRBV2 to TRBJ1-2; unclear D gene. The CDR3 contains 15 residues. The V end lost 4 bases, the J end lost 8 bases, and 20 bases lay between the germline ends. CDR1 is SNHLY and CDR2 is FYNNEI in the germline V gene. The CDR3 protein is CASSASGLASKGYTF. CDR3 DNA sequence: TGTGCCAGCAGTGCTTCCGGGCTAGCTTCGAAAGGCTACACCTTC.

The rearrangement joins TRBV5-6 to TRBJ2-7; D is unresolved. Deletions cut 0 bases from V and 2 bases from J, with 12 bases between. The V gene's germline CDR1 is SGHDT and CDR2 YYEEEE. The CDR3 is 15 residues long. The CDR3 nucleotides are TGTGCCAGCAGCTTGGGGGTAGAGGAACCCTACGAGCAGTACTTC. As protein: CASSLGVEEPYEQYF.

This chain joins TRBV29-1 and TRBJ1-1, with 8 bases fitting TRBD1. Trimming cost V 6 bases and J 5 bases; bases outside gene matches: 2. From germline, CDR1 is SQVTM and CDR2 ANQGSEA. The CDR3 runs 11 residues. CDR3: CSVQGATEAFF. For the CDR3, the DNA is TGCAGCGTCCAGGGGGCAACTGAAGCTTTCTTT.

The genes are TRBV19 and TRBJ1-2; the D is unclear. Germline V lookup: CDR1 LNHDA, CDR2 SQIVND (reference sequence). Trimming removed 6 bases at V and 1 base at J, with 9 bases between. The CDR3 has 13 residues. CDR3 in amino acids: CASSNQVNYGYTF. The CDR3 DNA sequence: TGTGCCAGTAGCAACCAGGTTAACTATGGCTACACCTTC.

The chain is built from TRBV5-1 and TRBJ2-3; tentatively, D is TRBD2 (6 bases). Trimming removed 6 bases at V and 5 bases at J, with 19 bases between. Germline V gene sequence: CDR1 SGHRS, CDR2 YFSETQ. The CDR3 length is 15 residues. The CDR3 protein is CASKAGSSGLDTQYF. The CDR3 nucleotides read TGCGCCAGCAAGGCAGGTAGTAGCGGACTAGATACGCAGTATTTT. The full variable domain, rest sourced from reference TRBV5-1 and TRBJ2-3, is KAGVTQTPRYLIKTRGQQVTLSCSPISGHRSVSWYQQTPGQGLQFLFEYFSETQRNKGNFPGRFSGRQFSNSRSEMNVSTLELGDSALYLCASKAGSSGLDTQYFGPGTRLTVL.

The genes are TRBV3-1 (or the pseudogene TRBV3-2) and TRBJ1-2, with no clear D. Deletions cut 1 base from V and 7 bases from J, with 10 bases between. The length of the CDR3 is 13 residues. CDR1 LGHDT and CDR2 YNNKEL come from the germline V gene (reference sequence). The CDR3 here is CASSQALGGGYTF. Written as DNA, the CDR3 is TGTGCCAGCAGCCAAGCCCTCGGAGGTGGCTACACCTTC.

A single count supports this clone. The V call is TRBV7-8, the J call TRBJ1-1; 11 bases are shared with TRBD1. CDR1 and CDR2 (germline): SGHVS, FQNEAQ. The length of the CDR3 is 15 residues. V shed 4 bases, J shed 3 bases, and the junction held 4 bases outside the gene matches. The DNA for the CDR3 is TGTGCCAGCAGCTCAGGACAGGGGGCTTACACTGAAGCTTTCTTT. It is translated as CASSSGQGAYTEAFF.

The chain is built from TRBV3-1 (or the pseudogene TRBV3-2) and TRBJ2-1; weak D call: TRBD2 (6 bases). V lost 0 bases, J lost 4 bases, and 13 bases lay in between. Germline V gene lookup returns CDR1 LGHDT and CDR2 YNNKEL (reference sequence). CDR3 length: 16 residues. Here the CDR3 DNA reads TGTGCCAGCAGCCAAGAAACTAGCCCCTCTTACAATGAGCAGTTCTTC. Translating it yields CASSQETSPSYNEQFF.

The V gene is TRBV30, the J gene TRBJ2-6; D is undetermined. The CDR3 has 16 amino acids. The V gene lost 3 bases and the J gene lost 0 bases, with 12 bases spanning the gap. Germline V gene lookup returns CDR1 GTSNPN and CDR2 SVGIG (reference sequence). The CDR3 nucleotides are TGTGCCTGGAGCACGGGTCTCAACTCTGGGGCCAACGTCCTGACTTTC. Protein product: CAWSTGLNSGANVLTF.

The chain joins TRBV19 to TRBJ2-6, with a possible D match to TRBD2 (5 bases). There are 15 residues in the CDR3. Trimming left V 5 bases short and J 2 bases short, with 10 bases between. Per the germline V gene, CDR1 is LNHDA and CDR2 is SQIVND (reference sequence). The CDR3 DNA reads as TGTGCCAGTAGTCCCCAACTAGCTGGGGCCAACGTCCTGACTTTC. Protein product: CASSPQLAGANVLTF. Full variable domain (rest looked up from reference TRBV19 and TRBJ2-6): DGGITQSPKYLFRKEGQNVTLSCEQNLNHDAMYWYRQDPGQGLRLIYYSQIVNDFQKGDIAEGYSVSREKKESFPLTVTSAQKNPTAFYLCASSPQLAGANVLTFGAGSRLTVL.

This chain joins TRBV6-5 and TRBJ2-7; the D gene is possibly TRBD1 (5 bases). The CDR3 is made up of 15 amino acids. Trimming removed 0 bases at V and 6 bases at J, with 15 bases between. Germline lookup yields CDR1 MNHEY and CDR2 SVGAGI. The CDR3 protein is CASSYSKGWQREQYF. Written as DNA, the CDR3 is TGTGCCAGCAGTTACTCGAAGGGGTGGCAGCGCGAGCAGTACTTC.

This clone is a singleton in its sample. Written as DNA, the CDR3 is TGTGCCAGCAGCTCCCGTTCAGCGGATCAAGAGACCCAGTACTTC. Amino acid sequence: CASSSRSADQETQYF. This rearrangement joins TRBV5-4 to TRBJ2-5, with a weak D call TRBD2 (5 bases). Trimming pared 3 bases from V and 2 bases from J, leaving 14 bases between. The CDR3 runs 15 residues. CDR1 SGHNT and CDR2 YYREEE come from the germline V gene (reference sequence).

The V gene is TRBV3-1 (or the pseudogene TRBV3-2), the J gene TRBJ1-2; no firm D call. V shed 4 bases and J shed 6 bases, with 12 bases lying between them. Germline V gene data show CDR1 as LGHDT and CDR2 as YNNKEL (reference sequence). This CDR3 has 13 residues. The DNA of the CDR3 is TGTGCCAGCAGCCCCGGGGAGGTGAATGGCTACACCTTC. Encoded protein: CASSPGEVNGYTF.

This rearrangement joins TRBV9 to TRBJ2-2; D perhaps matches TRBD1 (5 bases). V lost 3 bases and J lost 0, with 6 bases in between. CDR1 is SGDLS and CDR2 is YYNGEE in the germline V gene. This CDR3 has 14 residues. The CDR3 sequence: CASSATANTGELFF. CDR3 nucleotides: TGTGCCAGCAGCGCGACAGCGAACACCGGGGAGCTGTTTTTT. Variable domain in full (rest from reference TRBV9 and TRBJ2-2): DSGVTQTPKHLITATGQRVTLRCSPRSGDLSVYWYQQSLDQGLQFLIQYYNGEERAKGNILERFSAQQFPDLHSELNLSSLELGDSALYFCASSATANTGELFFGEGSRLTVL.

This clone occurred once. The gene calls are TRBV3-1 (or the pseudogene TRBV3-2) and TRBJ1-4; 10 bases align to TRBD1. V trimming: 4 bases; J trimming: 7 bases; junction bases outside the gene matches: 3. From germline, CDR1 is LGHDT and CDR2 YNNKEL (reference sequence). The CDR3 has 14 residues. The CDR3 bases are TGTGCCAGCAGCCCCGGACAGGGGGGTGAAAAACTGTTTTTT. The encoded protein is CASSPGQGGEKLFF.

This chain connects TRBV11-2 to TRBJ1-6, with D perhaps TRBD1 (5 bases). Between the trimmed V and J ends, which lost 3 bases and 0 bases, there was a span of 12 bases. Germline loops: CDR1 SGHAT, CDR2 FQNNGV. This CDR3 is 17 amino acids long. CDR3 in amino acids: CASSFRRGGSYNSPLHF. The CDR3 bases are TGTGCCAGCAGCTTCCGGAGGGGAGGCTCCTATAATTCACCCCTCCACTTT.

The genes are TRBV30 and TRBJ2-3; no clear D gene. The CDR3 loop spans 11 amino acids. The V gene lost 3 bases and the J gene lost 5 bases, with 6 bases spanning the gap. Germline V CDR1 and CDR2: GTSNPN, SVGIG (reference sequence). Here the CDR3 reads CAWSPGDTQYF. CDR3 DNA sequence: TGTGCCTGGAGCCCAGGAGATACGCAGTATTTT.

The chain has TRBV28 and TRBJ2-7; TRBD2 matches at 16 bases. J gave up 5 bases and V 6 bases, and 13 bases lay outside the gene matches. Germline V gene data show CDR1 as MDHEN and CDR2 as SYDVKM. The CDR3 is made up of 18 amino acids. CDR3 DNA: TGTGCCAGCAGCTGGCCGGGACTAGCGGGAGGGGAGGAGGACGAGCAGTACTTC. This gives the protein CASSWPGLAGGEEDEQYF.